What follows describes a single T cell receptor (beta chain). What it binds is not known. The entry originates in a study of cytomegalovirus exposure and HLA in healthy donors. Researchers ran the PCR with 60 Vbeta and 13 Jbeta primers. Per the original methods: As a later analysis found, there were 70 million to 100 million unique TCR beta chains, of which 8.5 million to 13 million were shared. TCRdb keeps only in-frame clones here, not all; method: immunoSEQ multiplex PCR. The D gene and trimming were derived from the DNA, and the V and J assignments and clone size from that table. Among roughly 180,000 clones listed, roughly 84% were seen once. CDR3 length: 12 residues. Germline V CDR1 and CDR2: LNHDA, SQIVND (reference sequence). Findings and caveats of the study: Earlier analysis found most TCR beta V segments productive about 87% or about 30% of the time. By HLA locus, TCR association rates varied in a later analysis, with DRB1 showing the most and HLA-C the fewest. Researchers had no immune exposure information except CMV serostatus available.

The sequencing input was PBMCs. The V gene is TRBV19, the J gene TRBJ1-1; D is unclear. This clonotype was obtained from a man aged 30 to 39 in good health and CMV-seronegative. The CDR3 protein is CVTRRGNTEAFF. In nucleotides, the CDR3 is TGTGTCACCAGGCGGGGGAACACTGAAGCTTTCTTT.